This T cell receptor (beta chain) came from a study of blood T cell repertoires in COVID-19. Study in general: Samples of COVID-19 (acute and convalescent) were obtained from the United States, Italy and Spain. PBMCs, B-cell-depleted T cells, or T cells were the source of the cDNA or gDNA that made up the material.

Source study methods: Nucleated cell number was recorded as an estimate derived from reference gene primer amplification. Sequencing was performed with immunoSEQ multiplex PCR; in TCRdb, only in-frame clones are kept and a portion is missing. V and J calls plus clone size are reproduced from that table; the DNA served to infer D and trimming. The sample includes around 210,000 clones, about 90% of them seen just once. Between the trimmed V and J ends, which lost 0 bases and 3 bases, there was a span of 28 bases. Germline V gene lookup returns CDR1 SGDLS and CDR2 YYNGEE. The CDR3 length is 21 residues.

This rearrangement joins TRBV9 to TRBJ2-4; a possible D gene is TRBD2 (7 bases). The receptor's source is a man aged 18 to 29 with active or convalescent COVID-19. The sequencing sample was made of peripheral blood. In DNA form, the CDR3 reads TGTGCCAGCAGCGTAGCTGGCATTGGGGGCTGGCGGGAGTACGGCAAAAACATTCAGTACTTC. Protein sequence: CASSVAGIGGWREYGKNIQYF.